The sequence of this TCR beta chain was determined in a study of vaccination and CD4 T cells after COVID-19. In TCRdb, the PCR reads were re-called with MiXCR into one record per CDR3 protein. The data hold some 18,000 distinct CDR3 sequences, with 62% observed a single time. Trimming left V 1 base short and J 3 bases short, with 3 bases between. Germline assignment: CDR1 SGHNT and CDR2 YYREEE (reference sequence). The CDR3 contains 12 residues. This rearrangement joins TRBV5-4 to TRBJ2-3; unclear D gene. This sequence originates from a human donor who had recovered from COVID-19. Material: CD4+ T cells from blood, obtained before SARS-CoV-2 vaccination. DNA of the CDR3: TGTGCCAGCAGCTTGCCTACAGATACGCAGTATTTT. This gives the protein CASSLPTDTQYF.